This T cell receptor (beta chain) comes out of a study of identical twins. Study results and limitations: Out-of-frame TCR alpha sharing observed in monozygotic twins exceeded model estimates. Conclusions came from cross-sectional statistical analysis, not from following the same donors. Alpha sequences out of frame and shared by twins had excess low generation probability.

Concerning this clonotype: The antigen is unknown.

Unique molecular identifiers were present on cDNA, and template switching added a universal primer site. TCRdb passed the 5' RACE reads through MiXCR, listing each CDR3 protein once. In the table there are about 530,000 distinct CDR3 sequences, nearly 15% of which are singletons. The data were also submitted as part of a second study, on yellow fever vaccine responses in identical twins.

The specimen was CD4+ T cells sorted from blood. The receptor was derived from a woman in her late teens or twenties in good health.

DNA of the CDR3: TGCAGCGGACAGGGAAGTAATGAAAAACTGTTTTTT. It specifies CSGQGSNEKLFF. The V gene is TRBV29-1, the J gene TRBJ1-4, with TRBD1 matching 7 bases. Germline CDR1 and CDR2: SQVTM and ANQGSEA. The CDR3 totals 12 residues. V gave up 7 bases and J gave up 4 bases; unmatched junction bases: 3. The full variable domain, in which reference TRBV29-1 and TRBJ1-4 provide the parts outside the CDR3, is SAVISQKPSRDICQRGTSLTIQCQVDSQVTMMFWYRQQPGQSLTLIATANQGSEATYESGFVIDKFPISRPNLTFSTLTVSNMSPEDSSIYLCSGQGSNEKLFFGSGTQLSVL.